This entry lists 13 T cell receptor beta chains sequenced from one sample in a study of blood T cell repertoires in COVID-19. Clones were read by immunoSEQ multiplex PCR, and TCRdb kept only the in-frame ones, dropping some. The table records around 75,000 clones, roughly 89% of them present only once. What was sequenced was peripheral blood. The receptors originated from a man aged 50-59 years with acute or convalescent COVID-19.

The CDR3 DNA reads TGCGCCAGCAGCTTGGTCGGGTCTGGAAACACCATATATTTT. This gives the protein CASSLVGSGNTIYF. The V gene is TRBV5-1, the J gene TRBJ1-3; D is uncertain. The germline V gene encodes CDR1 SGHRS and CDR2 YFSETQ. The CDR3 has 14 amino acids. V lost 0 bases and J 1 base, leaving 5 bases between the germline ends.

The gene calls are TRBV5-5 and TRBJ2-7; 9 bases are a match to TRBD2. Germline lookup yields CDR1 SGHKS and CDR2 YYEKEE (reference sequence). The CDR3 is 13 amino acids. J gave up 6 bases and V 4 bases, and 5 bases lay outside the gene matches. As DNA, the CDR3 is TGTGCCAGCAGCAGGGGACTAGCTGTCGAGCAGTACTTC. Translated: CASSRGLAVEQYF.

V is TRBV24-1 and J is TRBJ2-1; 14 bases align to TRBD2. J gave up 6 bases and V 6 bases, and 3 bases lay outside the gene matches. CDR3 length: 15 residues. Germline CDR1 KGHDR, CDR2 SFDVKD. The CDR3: CATSSTSGRVNEQFF. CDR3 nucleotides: TGTGCCACCAGTTCGACTAGCGGGAGGGTCAATGAGCAGTTCTTC.

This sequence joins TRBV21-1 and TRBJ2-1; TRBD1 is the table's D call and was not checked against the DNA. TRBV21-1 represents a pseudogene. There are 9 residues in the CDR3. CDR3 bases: TGTGCCAGCAGCCCCAAGCAGTTCTTC. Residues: CASSPKQFF.

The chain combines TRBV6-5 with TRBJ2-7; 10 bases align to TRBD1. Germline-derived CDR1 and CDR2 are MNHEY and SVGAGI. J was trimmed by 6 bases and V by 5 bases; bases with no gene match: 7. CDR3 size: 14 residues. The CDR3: CASSRQGAWFEQYF. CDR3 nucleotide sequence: TGTGCCAGCAGTCGACAGGGGGCATGGTTCGAGCAGTACTTC.

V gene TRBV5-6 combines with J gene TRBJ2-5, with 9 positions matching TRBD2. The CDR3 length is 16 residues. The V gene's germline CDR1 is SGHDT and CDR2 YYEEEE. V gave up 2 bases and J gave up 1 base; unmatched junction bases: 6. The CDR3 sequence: CASSFFLAGFQETQYF. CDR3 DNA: TGTGCCAGCAGCTTTTTTCTAGCGGGATTCCAAGAGACCCAGTACTTC.

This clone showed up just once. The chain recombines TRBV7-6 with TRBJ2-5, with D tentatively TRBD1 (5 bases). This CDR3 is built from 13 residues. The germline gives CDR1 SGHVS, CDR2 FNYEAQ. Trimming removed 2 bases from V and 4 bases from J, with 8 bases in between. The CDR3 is CASSLLQGETQYF. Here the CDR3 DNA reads TGTGCCAGCAGCTTACTCCAGGGAGAGACCCAGTACTTC. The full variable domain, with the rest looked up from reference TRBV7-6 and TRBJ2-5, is GAGVSQSPRYKVTKRGQDVALRCDPISGHVSLYWYRQALGQGPEFLTYFNYEAQQDKSGLPNDRFSAERPEGSISTLTIQRTEQRDSAMYRCASSLLQGETQYFGPGTRLLVL.

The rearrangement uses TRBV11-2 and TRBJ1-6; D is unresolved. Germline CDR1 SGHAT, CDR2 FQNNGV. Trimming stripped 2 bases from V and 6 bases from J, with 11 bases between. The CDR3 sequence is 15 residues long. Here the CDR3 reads CASSLLTGGNSPLHF. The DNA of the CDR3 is TGTGCCAGCAGCTTATTAACGGGAGGTAATTCACCCCTCCACTTT. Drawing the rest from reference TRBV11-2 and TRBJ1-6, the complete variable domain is EAGVAQSPRYKIIEKRQSVAFWCNPISGHATLYWYQQILGQGPKLLIQFQNNGVVDDSQLPKDRFSAERLKGVDSTLKIQPAKLEDSAVYLCASSLLTGGNSPLHFGNGTRLTVT.

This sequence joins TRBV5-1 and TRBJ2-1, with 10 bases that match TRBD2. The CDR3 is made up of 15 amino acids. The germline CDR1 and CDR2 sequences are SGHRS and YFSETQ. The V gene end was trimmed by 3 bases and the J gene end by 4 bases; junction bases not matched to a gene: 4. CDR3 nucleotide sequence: TGCGCCAGCAGCTCCGGGACTAGCGTTTACAATGAGCAGTTCTTC. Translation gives CASSSGTSVYNEQFF. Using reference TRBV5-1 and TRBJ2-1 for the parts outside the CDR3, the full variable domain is KAGVTQTPRYLIKTRGQQVTLSCSPISGHRSVSWYQQTPGQGLQFLFEYFSETQRNKGNFPGRFSGRQFSNSRSEMNVSTLELGDSALYLCASSSGTSVYNEQFFGPGTRLTVL.

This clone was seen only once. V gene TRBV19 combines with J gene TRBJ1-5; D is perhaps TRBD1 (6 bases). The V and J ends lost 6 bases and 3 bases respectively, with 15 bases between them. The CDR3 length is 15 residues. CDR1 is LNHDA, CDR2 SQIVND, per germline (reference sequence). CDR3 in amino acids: CASSPGQFTNQPQHF. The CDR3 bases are TGTGCCAGTAGCCCCGGACAGTTTACCAATCAGCCCCAGCATTTT.

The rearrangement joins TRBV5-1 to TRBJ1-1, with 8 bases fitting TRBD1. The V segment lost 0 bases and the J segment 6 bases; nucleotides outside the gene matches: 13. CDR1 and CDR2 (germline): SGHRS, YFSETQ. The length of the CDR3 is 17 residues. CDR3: CASSLAAAGGFTAEAFF. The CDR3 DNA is TGCGCCAGCAGCTTGGCCGCGGCAGGGGGCTTTACGGCTGAAGCTTTCTTT.

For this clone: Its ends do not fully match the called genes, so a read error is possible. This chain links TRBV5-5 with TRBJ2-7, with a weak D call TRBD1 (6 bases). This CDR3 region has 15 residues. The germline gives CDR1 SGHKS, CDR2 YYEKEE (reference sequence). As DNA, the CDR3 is TGTGCCAGCAGCGGGGGACACGGGGTGTTTTACGGGCAGTACTTC. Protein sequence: CASSGGHGVFYGQYF. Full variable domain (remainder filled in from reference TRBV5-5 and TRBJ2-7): DAGVTQSPTHLIKTRGQQVTLRCSPISGHKSVSWYQQVLGQGPQFIFQYYEKEERGRGNFPDRFSARQFPNYSSELNVNALLLGDSALYLCASSGGHGVFYGQYFGPGTRLTVT.

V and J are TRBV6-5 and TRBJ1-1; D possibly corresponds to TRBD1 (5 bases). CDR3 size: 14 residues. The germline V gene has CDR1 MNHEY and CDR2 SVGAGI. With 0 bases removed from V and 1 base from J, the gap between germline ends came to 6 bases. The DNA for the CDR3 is TGTGCCAGCAGTTACTCGGGGGGGAACACTGAAGCTTTCTTT. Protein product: CASSYSGGNTEAFF.